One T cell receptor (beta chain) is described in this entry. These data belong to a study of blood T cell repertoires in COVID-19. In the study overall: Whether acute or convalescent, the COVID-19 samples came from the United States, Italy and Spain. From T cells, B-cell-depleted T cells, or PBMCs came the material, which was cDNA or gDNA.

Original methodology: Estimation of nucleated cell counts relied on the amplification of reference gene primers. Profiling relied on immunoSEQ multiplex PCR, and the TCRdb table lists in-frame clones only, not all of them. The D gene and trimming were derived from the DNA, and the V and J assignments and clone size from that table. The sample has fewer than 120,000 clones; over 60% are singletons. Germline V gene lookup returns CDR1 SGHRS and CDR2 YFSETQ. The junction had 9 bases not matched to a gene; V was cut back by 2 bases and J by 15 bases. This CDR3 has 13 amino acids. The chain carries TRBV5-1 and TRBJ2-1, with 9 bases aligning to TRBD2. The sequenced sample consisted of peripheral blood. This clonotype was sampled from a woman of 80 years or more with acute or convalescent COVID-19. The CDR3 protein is CASSLLSGSLTFF. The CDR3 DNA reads TGCGCCAGCAGCTTACTTAGCGGGAGCCTTACGTTCTTC. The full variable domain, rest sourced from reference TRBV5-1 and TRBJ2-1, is KAGVTQTPRYLIKTRGQQVTLSCSPISGHRSVSWYQQTPGQGLQFLFEYFSETQRNKGNFPGRFSGRQFSNSRSEMNVSTLELGDSALYLCASSLLSGSLTFFGPGTRLTVL.